Listed here is a single T cell receptor beta chain. What it binds is unknown. This sample is part of a study of cytomegalovirus exposure and HLA in healthy donors. General study results and limits: Several of the most significant clusters appeared, in a later analysis, to be linked to common viral pathogens. An observed cluster of highly shared sequence variants was recorded as a likely sequencing artifact. Reported findings show TCR beta sequences accurately forecast HLA-A and HLA-B alleles in most subjects.

In the PCR, 60 Vbeta and 13 Jbeta primers were used. In the authors' workflow: In a later analysis, roughly 11 million of tens of millions of unique beta chains occurred in at least two donors. Only in-frame clones appear in the TCRdb table, and some are missing; sequencing was by immunoSEQ multiplex PCR. V and J calls and clone size are copied from that table; D and trimming were computed from the DNA. The sample includes around 250,000 clones, approximately 81% seen only once; the top ten take around 8.6%. This CDR3 region has 17 residues. Germline V gives CDR1 MDHEN, CDR2 SYDVKM. J gave up 8 bases and V 3 bases, and 13 bases lay outside the gene matches.

Sequences were obtained from PBMCs. This receptor was obtained from a woman aged 60 to 75 in good health and CMV-seropositive. The rearrangement joins TRBV28 to TRBJ2-2, with TRBD1 identical over 9 bases. CDR3 in DNA: TGTGCCAGCAGTTTCTCCGGGACAGGGACGTCTGGGGGGGAGCTGTTTTTT. Amino acid sequence: CASSFSGTGTSGGELFF.